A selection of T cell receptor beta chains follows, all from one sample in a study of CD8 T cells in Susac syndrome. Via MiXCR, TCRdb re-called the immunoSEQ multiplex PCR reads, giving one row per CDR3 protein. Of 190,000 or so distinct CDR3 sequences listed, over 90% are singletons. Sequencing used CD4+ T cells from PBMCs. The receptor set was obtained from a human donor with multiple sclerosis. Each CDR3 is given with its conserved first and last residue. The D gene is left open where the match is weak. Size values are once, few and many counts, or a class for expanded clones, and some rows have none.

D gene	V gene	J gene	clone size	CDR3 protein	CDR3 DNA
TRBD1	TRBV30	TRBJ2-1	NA	CAWREDRGESYNEQFF	TGTGCCTGGAGAGAGGACAGGGGGGAATCCTACAATGAGCAGTTCTTC
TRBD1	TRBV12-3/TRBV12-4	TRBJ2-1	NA	CASIRDRPSEQFF	TGTGCCAGCATTAGGGACAGGCCGTCTGAGCAGTTCTTC
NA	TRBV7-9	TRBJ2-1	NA	CASSIYNEQFF	TGTGCCAGCAGCATTTACAATGAGCAGTTCTTC
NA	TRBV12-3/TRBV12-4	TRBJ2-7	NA	CASSSRGEYTYEQYF	TGTGCCAGCAGTTCCCGAGGGGAGTATACCTACGAGCAGTACTTC
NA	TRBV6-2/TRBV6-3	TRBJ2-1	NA	CASSYSGPREFF	TGTGCCAGCAGTTACAGCGGCCCGAGAGAGTTCTTC
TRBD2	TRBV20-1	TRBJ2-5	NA	CSARVPSGSQETQYF	TGCAGTGCTAGAGTCCCTAGCGGTTCCCAAGAGACCCAGTACTTC
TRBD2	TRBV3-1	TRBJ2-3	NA	CASSQPGTKSTDTQYF	TGTGCCAGCAGCCAACCCGGGACTAAGAGCACAGATACGCAGTATTTT
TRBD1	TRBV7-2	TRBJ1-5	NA	CASSLMDRGYQPQHF	TGTGCCAGCAGCTTAATGGACAGGGGCTATCAGCCCCAGCATTTT
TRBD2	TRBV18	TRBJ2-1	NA	CASSPGTSEFF	TGTGCCAGCTCCCCCGGGACTAGCGAATTCTTC
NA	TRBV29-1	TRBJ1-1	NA	CSGHRETEAFF	TGCAGCGGACACAGGGAGACTGAAGCTTTCTTT
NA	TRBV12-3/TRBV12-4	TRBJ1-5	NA	CASSPIGGTQPQHF	TGTGCCAGCAGTCCTATCGGGGGCACTCAGCCCCAGCATTTT
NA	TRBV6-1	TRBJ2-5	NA	CASREPLAGGRGEETQYF	TGTGCCAGCAGGGAACCCCTAGCAGGAGGGAGAGGCGAGGAGACCCAGTACTTC
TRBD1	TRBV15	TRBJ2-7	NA	CATSGVDRAPSGEQYF	TGTGCCACCAGCGGAGTAGACAGGGCTCCCTCGGGCGAGCAGTACTTC
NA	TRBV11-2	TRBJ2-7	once	CASSMAPTYEQYF	TGTGCCAGCAGCATGGCACCTACCTACGAGCAGTACTTC
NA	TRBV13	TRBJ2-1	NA	CASSSLAQYNEQFF	TGTGCCAGCAGCTCGCTAGCGCAGTACAATGAGCAGTTCTTC
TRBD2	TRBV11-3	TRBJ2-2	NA	CASSRGGSGELFF	TGTGCCAGCAGCCGGGGGGGAAGCGGGGAGCTGTTTTTT
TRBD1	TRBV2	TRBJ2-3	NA	CASSVRGQGIPDTQYF	TGTGCCAGCAGTGTTCGGGGACAGGGGATCCCAGATACGCAGTATTTT
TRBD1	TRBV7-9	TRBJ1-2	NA	CASSSRTGVVNYGYTF	TGTGCCAGCAGCTCCCGTACAGGGGTTGTGAACTATGGCTACACCTTC
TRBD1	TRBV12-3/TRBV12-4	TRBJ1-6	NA	CASSRGGPYGSPLHF	TGTGCCAGCAGCCGAGGGGGCCCATACGGGTCACCCCTCCACTTT
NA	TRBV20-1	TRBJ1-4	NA	CSARVTSEKLFF	TGCAGTGCTAGAGTTACAAGTGAAAAACTGTTTTTT
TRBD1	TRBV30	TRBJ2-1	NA	CAWSVSQGIAQFF	TGTGCCTGGAGTGTATCACAGGGGATCGCGCAGTTCTTC
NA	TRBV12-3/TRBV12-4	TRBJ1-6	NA	CASSPDGKNSPLHF	TGTGCCAGCAGTCCGGACGGGAAAAATTCACCCCTCCACTTT
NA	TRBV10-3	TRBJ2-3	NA	CAITPRPTTDTQYF	TGTGCCATCACCCCGCGACCGACCACAGATACGCAGTATTTT
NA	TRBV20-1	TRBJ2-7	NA	CSASRDGYEQYF	TGCAGTGCTAGTAGAGACGGCTACGAGCAGTACTTC
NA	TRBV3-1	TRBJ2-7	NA	CASSQLGWEQYF	TGTGCCAGCAGCCAATTGGGTTGGGAGCAGTACTTC
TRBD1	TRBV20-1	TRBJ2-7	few	CSAPGTGHYEQYF	TGCAGTGCTCCCGGGACAGGCCATTACGAGCAGTACTTC
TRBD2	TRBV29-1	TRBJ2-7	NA	CSVGTSGVYEQYF	TGCAGCGTGGGGACTAGCGGGGTATACGAGCAGTACTTC
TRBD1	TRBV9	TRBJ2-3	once	CASSGGTGPTDTQYF	TGTGCCAGCAGCGGCGGGACAGGGCCCACAGATACGCAGTATTTT
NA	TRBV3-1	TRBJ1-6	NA	CASSQLDRATSPLHF	TGTGCCAGCAGCCAGTTGGACCGGGCGACTTCACCCCTCCACTTT
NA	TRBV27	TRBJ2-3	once	CASSPTKTDTQYF	TGTGCCAGCAGTCCAACTAAGACAGATACGCAGTATTTT
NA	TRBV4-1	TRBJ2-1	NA	CASSQLGRGEWVYNEQFF	TGCGCCAGCAGCCAACTAGGAAGAGGGGAATGGGTCTACAATGAGCAGTTCTTC
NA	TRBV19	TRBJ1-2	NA	CASSRVGGTPSYGYTF	TGTGCCAGTTCTCGGGTAGGGGGTACCCCCTCCTATGGCTACACCTTC
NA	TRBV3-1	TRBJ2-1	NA	CASSPRANGGNEQFF	TGTGCCAGCAGCCCCCGGGCCAATGGAGGGAATGAGCAGTTCTTC
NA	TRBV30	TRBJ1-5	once	CASTSGYSNQPQHF	TGTGCCTCCACCTCGGGTTATAGCAATCAGCCCCAGCATTTT
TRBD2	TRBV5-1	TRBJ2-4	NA	CASSLPREAKNIQYF	TGCGCCAGCAGCTTGCCGCGGGAGGCCAAAAACATTCAGTACTTC
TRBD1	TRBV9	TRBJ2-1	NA	CASSVGGQIYNEQFF	TGTGCCAGCAGCGTAGGGGGACAGATATACAATGAGCAGTTCTTC
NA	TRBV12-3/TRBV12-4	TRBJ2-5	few	CASSSLETQYF	TGTGCCAGCAGTTCCCTTGAGACCCAGTACTTC
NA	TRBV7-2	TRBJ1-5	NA	CASSLEGRSNQPQHF	TGTGCCAGCAGCTTAGAAGGCAGGAGCAATCAGCCCCAGCATTTT
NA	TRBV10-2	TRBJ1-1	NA	CASSGRRQGDTEAFF	TGCGCCAGCAGTGGGAGGAGGCAGGGAGACACTGAAGCTTTCTTT
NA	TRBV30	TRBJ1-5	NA	CAWSVWAENQPQHF	TGTGCCTGGAGTGTATGGGCTGAAAATCAGCCCCAGCATTTT
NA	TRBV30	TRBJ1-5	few	CAWSGVSNQPQHF	TGTGCCTGGAGTGGGGTTAGCAATCAGCCCCAGCATTTT
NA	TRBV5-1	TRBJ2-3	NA	CASSFGPGSADTQYF	TGCGCCAGCAGTTTCGGTCCGGGCAGTGCAGATACGCAGTATTTT
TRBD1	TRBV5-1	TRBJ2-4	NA	CASSFASGGRDIQYF	TGCGCCAGCAGCTTCGCATCAGGGGGAAGGGACATTCAGTACTTC
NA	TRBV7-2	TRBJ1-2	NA	CASSLAGRPGYGYTF	TGTGCCAGCAGCTTAGCGGGGCGCCCCGGCTATGGCTACACCTTC
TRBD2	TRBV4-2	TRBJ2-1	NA	CASSQGGGGFYNEQFF	TGTGCCAGCAGCCAAGGGGGGGGAGGCTTTTACAATGAGCAGTTCTTC
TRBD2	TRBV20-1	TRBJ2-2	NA	CSAHTSGGAYTGELFF	TGCAGTGCTCATACTAGCGGGGGGGCATACACCGGGGAGCTGTTTTTT
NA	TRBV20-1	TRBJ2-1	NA	CSASRSAHNEQFF	TGCAGTGCCAGTCGCAGCGCCCACAATGAGCAGTTCTTC
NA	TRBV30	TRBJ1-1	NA	CAWNWSGTEAFF	TGTGCTTGGAACTGGTCAGGCACTGAAGCTTTCTTT
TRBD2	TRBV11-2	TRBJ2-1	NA	CASSFGGSGRYQFF	TGTGCCAGCAGCTTTGGGGGTAGCGGGAGATACCAGTTCTTC
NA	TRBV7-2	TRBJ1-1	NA	CASSQYRNTEAFF	TGTGCCAGCAGTCAATACAGGAACACTGAAGCTTTCTTT
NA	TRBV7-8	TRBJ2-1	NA	CASRIWGDYNEQFF	TGTGCCAGCAGAATCTGGGGGGACTACAATGAGCAGTTCTTC
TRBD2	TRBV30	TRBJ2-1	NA	CAWSGGGSQFF	TGTGCCTGGAGTGGCGGGGGGTCGCAGTTCTTC
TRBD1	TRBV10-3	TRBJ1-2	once	CAISVGQGATDGYTF	TGTGCCATCAGTGTCGGACAGGGGGCTACCGATGGCTACACCTTC
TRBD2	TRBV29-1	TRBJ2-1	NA	CSAQRETYNEQFF	TGCAGCGCCCAGCGGGAGACCTACAATGAGCAGTTCTTC